The clone carrying this TCR beta chain was seen a handful of times. The data stem from a study of blood T cell repertoires in COVID-19. In the study overall: Acute-phase and convalescent COVID-19 samples originated in the United States, Italy and Spain. In each case, the material was cDNA or gDNA derived from T cells, B-cell-depleted T cells, or PBMCs.

Trimming at V came to 3 bases and at J to 2 bases, leaving 5 bases not matched to a gene. Germline CDR1 is DFQATT and CDR2 is SNEGSKA (reference sequence). This CDR3 has 16 residues. TCRdb's copy holds only in-frame clones and misses some; the assay was immunoSEQ multiplex PCR. The data show approximately 410,000 clones, roughly 90% seen once. This clonotype originated in a woman under 40 with active or convalescent COVID-19. The sample consisted of peripheral blood. The chain combines TRBV20-1 with TRBJ2-3; 13 bases line up with TRBD2. The chain's CDR3 is CSASKTSGGPTDTQYF. CDR3 DNA sequence: TGCAGTGCTAGTAAGACTAGCGGGGGGCCCACAGATACGCAGTATTTT.